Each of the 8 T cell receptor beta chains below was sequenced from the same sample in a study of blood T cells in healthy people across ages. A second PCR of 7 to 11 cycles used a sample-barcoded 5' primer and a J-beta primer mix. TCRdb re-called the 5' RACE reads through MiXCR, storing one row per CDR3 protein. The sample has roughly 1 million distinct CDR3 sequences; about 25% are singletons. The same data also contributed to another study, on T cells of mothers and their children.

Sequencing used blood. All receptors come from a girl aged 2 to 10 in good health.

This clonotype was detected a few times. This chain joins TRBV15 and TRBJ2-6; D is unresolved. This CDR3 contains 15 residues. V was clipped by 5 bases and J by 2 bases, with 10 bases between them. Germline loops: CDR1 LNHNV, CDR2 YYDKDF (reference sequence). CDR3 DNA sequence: TGTGCCACCAGCCCCCGTTACGCTGGGGCCAACGTCCTGACTTTC. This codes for CATSPRYAGANVLTF.

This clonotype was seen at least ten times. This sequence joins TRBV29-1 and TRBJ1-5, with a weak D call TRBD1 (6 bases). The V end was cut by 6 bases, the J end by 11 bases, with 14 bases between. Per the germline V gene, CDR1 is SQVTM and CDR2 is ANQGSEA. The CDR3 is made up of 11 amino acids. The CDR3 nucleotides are TGCAGCGTGGTACAGGGTTTGGCCCAGCATTTT. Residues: CSVVQGLAQHF.

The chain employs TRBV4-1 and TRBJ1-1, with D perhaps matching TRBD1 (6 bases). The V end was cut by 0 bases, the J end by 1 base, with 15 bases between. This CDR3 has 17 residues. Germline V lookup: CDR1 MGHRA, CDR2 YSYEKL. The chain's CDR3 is CASSQDFQGFSNTEAFF. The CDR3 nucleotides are TGCGCCAGCAGCCAAGATTTCCAGGGGTTTTCGAACACTGAAGCTTTCTTT.

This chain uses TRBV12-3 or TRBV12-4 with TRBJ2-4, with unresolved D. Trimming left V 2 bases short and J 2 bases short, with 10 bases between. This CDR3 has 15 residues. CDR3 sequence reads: CASSLFPGSKNIQYF. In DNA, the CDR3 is TGTGCCAGCAGTTTATTTCCGGGTTCCAAAAACATTCAGTACTTC.

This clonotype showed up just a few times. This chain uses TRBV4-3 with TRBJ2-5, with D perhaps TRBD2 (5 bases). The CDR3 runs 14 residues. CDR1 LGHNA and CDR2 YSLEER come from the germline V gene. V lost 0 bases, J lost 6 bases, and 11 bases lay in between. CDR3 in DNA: TGCGCCAGCAGCCAAGATAGGTACGGGAAGACCCAGTACTTC. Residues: CASSQDRYGKTQYF.

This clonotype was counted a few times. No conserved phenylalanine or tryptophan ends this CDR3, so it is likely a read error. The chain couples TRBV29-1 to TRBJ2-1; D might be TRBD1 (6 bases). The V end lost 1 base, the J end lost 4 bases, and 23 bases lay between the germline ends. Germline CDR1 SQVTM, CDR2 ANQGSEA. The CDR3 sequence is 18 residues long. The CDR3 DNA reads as TGCAGCGTTGAAGGCCCCACAAGGGGGAGTTATCCGTACAATGAGCAGTTCCTC. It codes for CSVEGPTRGSYPYNEQFL.

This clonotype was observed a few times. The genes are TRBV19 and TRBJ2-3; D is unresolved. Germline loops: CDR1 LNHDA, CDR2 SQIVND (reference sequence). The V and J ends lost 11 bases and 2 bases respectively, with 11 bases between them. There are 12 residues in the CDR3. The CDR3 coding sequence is TGTGCCTCCGTCGGCACCACAGATACGCAGTATTTT. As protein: CASVGTTDTQYF.

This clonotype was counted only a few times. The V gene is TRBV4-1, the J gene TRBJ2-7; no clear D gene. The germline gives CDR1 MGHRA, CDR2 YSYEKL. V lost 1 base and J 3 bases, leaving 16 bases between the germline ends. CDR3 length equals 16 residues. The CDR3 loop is CASSQGGNGLHYEQYF. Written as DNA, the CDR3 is TGCGCCAGCAGCCAAGGAGGTAACGGGCTGCACTACGAGCAGTACTTC.